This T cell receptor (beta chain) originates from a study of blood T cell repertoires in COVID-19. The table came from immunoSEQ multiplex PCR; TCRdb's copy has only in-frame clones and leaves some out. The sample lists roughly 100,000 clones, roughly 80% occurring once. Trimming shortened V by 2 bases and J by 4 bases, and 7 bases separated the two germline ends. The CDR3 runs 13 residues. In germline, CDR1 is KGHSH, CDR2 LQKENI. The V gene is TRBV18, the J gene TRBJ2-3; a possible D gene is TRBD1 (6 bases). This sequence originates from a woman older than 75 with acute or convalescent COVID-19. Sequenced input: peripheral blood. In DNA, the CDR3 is TGTGCCAGCTCACCAAACAGGGCAGATACGCAGTATTTT. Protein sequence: CASSPNRADTQYF.